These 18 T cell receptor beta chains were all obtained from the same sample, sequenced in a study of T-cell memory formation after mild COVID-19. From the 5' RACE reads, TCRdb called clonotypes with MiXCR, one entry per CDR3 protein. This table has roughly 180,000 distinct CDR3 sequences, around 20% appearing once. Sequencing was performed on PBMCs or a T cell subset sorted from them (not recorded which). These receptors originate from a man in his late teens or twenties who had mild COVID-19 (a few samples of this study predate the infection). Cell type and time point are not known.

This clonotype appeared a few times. The CDR3 region has the DNA TGCGCCAGCAGCTTCCGGGGGCGGAATGAAAAACTGTTTTTT. It specifies CASSFRGRNEKLFF. V is TRBV5-1 and J is TRBJ1-4; D might be TRBD1 (6 bases). The CDR3 is 14 amino acids. V was clipped by 2 bases and J by 5 bases, with 10 bases between them. CDR1 and CDR2 (germline): SGHRS, YFSETQ.

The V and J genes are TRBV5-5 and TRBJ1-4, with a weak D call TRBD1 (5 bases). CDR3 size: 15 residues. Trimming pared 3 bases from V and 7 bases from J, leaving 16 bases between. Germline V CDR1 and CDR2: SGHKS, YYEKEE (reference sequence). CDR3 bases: TGTGCCAGCAGCTGGGTTGGGGCCGGAGGTGAAAAACTGTTTTTT. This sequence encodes CASSWVGAGGEKLFF.

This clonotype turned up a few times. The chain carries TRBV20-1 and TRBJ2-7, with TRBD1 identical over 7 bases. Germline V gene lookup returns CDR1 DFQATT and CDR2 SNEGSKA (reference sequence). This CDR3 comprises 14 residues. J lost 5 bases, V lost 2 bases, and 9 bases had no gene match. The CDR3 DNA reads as TGCAGTGCTAGAACCAACAGGGGATGGGACGAGCAGTACGTC. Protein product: CSARTNRGWDEQYV.

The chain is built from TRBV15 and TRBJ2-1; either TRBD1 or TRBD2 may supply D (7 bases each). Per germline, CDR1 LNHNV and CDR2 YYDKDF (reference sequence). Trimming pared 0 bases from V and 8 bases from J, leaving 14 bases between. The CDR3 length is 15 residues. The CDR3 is CATSRDPGGADEQFF. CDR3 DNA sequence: TGTGCCACCAGCAGAGATCCAGGGGGGGCCGATGAGCAGTTCTTC.

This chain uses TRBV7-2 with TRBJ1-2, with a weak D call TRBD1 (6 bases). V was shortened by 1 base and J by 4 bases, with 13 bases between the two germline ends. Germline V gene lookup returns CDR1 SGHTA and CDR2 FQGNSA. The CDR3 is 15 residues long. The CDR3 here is CASSLERAQGYGYTF. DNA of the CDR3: TGTGCCAGCAGCTTAGAGAGGGCACAGGGCTATGGCTACACCTTC.

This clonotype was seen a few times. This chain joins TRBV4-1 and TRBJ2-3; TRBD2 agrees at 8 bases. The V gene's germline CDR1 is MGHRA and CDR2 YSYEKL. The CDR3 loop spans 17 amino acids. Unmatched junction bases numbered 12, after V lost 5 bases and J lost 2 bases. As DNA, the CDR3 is TGCGCCAGCAGCGTTGGGCCAGCGGGGGTTTTCACAGATACGCAGTATTTT. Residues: CASSVGPAGVFTDTQYF.

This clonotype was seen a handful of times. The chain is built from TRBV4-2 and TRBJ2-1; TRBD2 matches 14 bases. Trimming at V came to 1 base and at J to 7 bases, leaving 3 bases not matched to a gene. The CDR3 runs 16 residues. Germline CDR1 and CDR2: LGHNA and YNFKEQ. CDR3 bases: TGTGCCAGCAGCCAAGTAGGGACTAGCGGGGGAAATGAGCAGTTCTTC. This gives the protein CASSQVGTSGGNEQFF.

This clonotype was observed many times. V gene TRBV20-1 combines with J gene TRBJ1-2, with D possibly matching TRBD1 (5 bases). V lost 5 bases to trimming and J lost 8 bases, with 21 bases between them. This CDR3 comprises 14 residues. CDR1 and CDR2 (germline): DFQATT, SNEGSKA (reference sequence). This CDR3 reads CSARNRGGVKGYTF. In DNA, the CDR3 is TGCAGTGCTCGAAACCGGGGGGGAGTGAAGGGCTACACCTTC.

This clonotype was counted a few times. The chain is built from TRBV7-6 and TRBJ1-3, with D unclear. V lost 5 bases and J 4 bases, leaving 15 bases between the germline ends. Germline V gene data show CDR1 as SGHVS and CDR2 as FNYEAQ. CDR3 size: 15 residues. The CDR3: CASSHPQRTGNTIYF. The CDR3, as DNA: TGTGCCAGCAGCCATCCACAGAGGACCGGAAACACCATATATTTT.

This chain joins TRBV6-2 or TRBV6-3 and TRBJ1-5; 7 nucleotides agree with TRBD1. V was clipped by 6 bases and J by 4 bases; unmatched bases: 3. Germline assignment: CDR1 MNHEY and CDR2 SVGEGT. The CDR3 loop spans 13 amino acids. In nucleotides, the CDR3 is TGTGCCAGCAGATTGACAGGGAATCAGCCCCAGCATTTT. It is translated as CASRLTGNQPQHF.

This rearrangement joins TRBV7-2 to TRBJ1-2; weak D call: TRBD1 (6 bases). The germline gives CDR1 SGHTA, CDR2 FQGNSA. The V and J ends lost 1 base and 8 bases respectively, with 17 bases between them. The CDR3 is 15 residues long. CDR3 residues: CASSLDPGQWGGYTF. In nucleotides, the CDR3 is TGTGCCAGCAGCTTAGATCCGGGACAATGGGGCGGCTACACCTTC.

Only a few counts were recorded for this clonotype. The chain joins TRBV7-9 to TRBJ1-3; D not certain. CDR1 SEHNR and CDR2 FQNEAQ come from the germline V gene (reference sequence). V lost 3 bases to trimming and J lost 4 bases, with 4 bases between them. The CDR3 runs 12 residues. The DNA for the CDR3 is TGTGCCAGCAGCTTGGTCGGAAACACCATATATTTT. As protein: CASSLVGNTIYF. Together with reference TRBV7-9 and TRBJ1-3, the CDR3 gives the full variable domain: DTGVSQNPRHKITKRGQNVTFRCDPISEHNRLYWYRQTLGQGPEFLTYFQNEAQLEKSRLLSDRFSAERPKGSFSTLEIQRTEQGDSAMYLCASSLVGNTIYFGEGSWLTVV.

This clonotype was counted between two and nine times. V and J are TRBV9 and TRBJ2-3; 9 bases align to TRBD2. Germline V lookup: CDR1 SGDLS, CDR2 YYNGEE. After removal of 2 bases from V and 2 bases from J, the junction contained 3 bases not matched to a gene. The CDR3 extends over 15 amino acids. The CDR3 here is CASSVLAGLTDTQYF. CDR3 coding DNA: TGTGCCAGCAGCGTCCTAGCGGGGCTCACAGATACGCAGTATTTT.

The CDR3 here is CASSYDRDTYNEQFF. The CDR3 bases are TGTGCCAGCAGTTACGACCGAGATACCTACAATGAGCAGTTCTTC. The genes are TRBV6-2 or TRBV6-3 and TRBJ2-1; no definite D call. The CDR3 sequence is 15 residues long. V gave up 2 bases and J gave up 2 bases, with 10 bases separating them. The germline V gene has CDR1 MNHEY and CDR2 SVGEGT.

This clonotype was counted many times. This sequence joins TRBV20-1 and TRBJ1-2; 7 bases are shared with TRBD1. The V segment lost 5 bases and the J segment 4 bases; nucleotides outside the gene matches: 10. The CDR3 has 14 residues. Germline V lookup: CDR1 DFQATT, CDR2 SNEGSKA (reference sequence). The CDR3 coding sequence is TGCAGTGCTTCCACCCAAACAGGGGCCTATGGCTACACCTTC. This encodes CSASTQTGAYGYTF.

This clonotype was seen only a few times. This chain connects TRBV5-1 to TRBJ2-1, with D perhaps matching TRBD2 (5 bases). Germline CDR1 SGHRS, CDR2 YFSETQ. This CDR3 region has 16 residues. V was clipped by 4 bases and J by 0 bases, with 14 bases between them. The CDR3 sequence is CASSGLRASSYNEQFF. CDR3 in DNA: TGCGCCAGCAGCGGCCTGAGGGCTAGCTCCTACAATGAGCAGTTCTTC.

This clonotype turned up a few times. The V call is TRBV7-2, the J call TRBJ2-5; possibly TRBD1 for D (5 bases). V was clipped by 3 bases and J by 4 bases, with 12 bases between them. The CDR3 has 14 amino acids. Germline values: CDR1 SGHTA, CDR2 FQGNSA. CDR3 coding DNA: TGTGCCAGCAGCTTTCGCAGGGTGGGAGAGACCCAGTACTTC. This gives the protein CASSFRRVGETQYF.

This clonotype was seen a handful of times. The CDR3 protein is CASSYSTAYNEQFF. The DNA of the CDR3 is TGTGCCAGCAGTTACTCGACGGCCTACAATGAGCAGTTCTTC. The rearrangement links TRBV6-5 to TRBJ2-1, with D unresolved. CDR3 length: 14 residues. Deletions cut 0 bases from V and 2 bases from J, with 5 bases between. Germline V gene sequence: CDR1 MNHEY, CDR2 SVGAGI.